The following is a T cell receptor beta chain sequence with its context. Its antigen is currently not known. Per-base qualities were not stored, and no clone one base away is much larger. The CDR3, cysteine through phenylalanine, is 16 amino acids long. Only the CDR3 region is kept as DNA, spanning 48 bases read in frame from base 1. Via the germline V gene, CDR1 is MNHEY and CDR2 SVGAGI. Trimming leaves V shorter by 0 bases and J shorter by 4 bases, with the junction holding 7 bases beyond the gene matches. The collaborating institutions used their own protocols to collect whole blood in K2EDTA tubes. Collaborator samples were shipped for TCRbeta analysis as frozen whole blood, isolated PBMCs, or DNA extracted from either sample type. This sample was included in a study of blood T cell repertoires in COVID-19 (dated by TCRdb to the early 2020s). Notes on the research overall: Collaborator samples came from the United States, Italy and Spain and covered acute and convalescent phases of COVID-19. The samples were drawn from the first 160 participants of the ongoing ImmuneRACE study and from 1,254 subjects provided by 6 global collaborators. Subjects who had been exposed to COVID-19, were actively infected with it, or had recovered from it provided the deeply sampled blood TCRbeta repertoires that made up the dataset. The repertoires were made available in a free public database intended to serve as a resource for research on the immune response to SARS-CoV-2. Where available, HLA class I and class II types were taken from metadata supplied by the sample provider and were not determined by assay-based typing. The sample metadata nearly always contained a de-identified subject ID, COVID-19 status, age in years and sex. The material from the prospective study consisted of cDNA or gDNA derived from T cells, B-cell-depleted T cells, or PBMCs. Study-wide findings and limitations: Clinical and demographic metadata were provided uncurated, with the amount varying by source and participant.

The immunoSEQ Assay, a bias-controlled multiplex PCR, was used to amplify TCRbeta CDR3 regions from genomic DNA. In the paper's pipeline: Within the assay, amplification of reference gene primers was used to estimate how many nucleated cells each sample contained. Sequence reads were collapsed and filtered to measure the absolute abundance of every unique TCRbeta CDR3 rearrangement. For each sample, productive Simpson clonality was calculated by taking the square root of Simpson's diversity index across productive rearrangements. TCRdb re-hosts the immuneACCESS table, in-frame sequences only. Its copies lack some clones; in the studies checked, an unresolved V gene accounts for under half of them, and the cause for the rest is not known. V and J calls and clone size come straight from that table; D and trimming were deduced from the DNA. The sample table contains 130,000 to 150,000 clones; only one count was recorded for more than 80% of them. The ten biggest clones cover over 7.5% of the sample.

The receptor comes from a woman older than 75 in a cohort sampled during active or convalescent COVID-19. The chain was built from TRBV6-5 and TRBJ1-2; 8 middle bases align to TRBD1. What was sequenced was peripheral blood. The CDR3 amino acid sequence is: CASSYSRTGSPYGYTF. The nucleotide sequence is TGTGCCAGCAGTTACTCTAGGACAGGGAGCCCCTATGGCTACACCTTC.